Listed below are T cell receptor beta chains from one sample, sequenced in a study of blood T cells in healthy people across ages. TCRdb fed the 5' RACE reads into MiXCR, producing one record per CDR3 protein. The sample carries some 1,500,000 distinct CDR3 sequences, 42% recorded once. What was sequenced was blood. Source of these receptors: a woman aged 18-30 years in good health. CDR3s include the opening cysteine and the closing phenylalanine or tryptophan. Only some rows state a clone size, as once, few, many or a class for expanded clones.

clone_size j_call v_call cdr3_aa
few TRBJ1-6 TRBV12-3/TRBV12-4 CASTRQGDSPLHF
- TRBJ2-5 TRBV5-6 CASSWGTREQYF
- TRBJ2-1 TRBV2 CASTLAGEQFF
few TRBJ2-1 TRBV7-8 CASSVGTGLSYNEQFF
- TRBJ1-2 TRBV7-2 CASSPWGTGLGGYTF
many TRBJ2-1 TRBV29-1 CSAPPAGVSNEQFF
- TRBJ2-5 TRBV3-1 CASSQETDQETQYF
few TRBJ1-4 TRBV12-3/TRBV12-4 CASSSGQGGGKLFF
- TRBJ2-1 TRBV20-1 CSARGWTDSYNEQFF
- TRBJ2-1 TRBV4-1 CASSQVGPLEQFF
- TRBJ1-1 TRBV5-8 CASSLVRVRTEAFF
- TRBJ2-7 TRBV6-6 CASSYRRELDFNEQYF
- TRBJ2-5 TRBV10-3 CAISEGRGETQYF
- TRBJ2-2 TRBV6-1 CASRVQGAVITGELFF
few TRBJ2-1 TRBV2 CASNLAGLREQFF
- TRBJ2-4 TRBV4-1 CASSQAQGAKPQNIQYF
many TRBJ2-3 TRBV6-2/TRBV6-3 CASSEASTDTQYF